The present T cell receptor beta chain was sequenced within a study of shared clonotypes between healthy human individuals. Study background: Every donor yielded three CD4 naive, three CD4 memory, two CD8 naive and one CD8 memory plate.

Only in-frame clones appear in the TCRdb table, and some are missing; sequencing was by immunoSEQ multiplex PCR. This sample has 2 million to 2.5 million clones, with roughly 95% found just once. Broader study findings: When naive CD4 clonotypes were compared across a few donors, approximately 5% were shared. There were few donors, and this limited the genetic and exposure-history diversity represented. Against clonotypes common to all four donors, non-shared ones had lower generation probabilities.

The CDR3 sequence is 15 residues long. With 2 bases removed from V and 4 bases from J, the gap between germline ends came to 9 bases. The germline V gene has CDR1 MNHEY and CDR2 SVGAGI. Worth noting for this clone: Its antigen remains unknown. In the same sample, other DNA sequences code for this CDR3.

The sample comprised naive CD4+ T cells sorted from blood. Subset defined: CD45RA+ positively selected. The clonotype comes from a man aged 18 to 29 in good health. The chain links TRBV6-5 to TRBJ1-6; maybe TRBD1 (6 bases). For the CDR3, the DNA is TGTGCCAGCAGTTACCGTGGACAGTATAATTCACCCCTCCACTTT. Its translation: CASSYRGQYNSPLHF.